This paragraph reports one T cell receptor (beta chain). The sample is drawn from a study of T cell clusters in autoimmune cytopenias. The overall study: Healthy donor controls had a mean age of approximately 51 years and median age of roughly 60 years. Per sample, median TRB depth was about 48,000 reads, yielding a median roughly 2,000 distinct clonotypes.

Germline loops: CDR1 LNHNV, CDR2 YYDKDF (reference sequence). The CDR3 has 15 residues. TRB was amplified from about 270 ng of peripheral blood genomic DNA per sample. Multiplex touch-down PCR amplified TRB using TRB-A and TRB-B pools in one tube. TCRdb reanalyzed the multiplex PCR reads, giving one entry per CDR3 protein sequence and no DNA. The listing records about 6,400 distinct CDR3 sequences. The data also belong to a second study, concerning T cell repertoires in aging, cancer and after chemotherapy. That work contributes: Over several months to years, re-sampled healthy donor repertoires clearly shared clones.

The sequence was collected from a human donor in good health. The chain is built from TRBV15 and TRBJ1-2; TCRdb proposes TRBD1, but this gene call is untestable without DNA. Sequenced sample: peripheral blood. CDR3 region: CATSRDRGLSYGYTF.